The rows below give T cell receptor beta chains drawn from one sample of a study of cytomegalovirus exposure and HLA in healthy donors. Using immunoSEQ multiplex PCR, the repertoire was profiled, and TCRdb retains in-frame clones only, with some absent. The table has 100,000 or so clones, 70% seen once; the top ten hold approximately 11%. What was sequenced was PBMCs. Source of these receptors: a man between 35 and 55 years old in good health and CMV-seropositive. The CDR3 runs from the conserved cysteine through the conserved F or W. D genes are given only for firm matches. Size is omitted from some rows. Given values are once, few, many or a class for expanded clones.

>-|-|TRBJ2-5|TRBV7-9
CASTNNRETQYF
TGTGCCAGCACCAACAATCGCGAGACCCAGTACTTC
>TRBD1|-|TRBJ2-7|TRBV5-4
CASSSGTGAYEQYF
TGTGCCAGCAGCTCCGGGACAGGGGCCTACGAGCAGTACTTC
>-|once|TRBJ1-1|TRBV7-2
CASSWGGGNTEAFF
TGTGCCAGCAGCTGGGGAGGGGGAAACACTGAAGCTTTCTTT
>TRBD1|-|TRBJ2-5|TRBV9
CASSVGPGQQETQYF
TGTGCCAGCAGCGTAGGTCCGGGACAGCAAGAGACCCAGTACTTC
>-|-|TRBJ2-2|TRBV4-3
CASSQDPGNVELFF
TGCGCCAGCAGCCAAGACCCGGGAAATGTGGAGCTGTTTTTT
>TRBD1|-|TRBJ2-7|TRBV28
CASSYRTDRGRSYEQYF
TGTGCCAGCAGCTATAGAACCGACAGGGGGCGATCCTACGAGCAGTACTTC
>-|-|TRBJ1-3|TRBV9
CASSEGTDLRGDTIYF
TGTGCCAGCAGCGAAGGTACAGATCTCCGGGGGGACACCATATATTTT
>-|-|TRBJ1-2|TRBV29-1
CSVAEGFPSYGYTF
TGCAGCGTCGCCGAGGGTTTCCCGTCCTATGGCTACACCTTC
>-|-|TRBJ1-2|TRBV5-1
CASSLVGELGYTF
TGCGCCAGCAGCTTGGTCGGGGAGTTAGGCTACACCTTC
>TRBD1|once|TRBJ1-2|TRBV30
CACGGRTGFYGYTF
TGTGCCTGTGGAGGCCGGACAGGCTTCTATGGCTACACCTTC
>-|-|TRBJ1-1|TRBV16
CASSQFGQLYTEAFF
TGTGCCAGCAGCCAATTCGGACAGCTATACACTGAAGCTTTCTTT
>-|-|TRBJ1-1|TRBV29-1
CSVRDSGRGDTEAFF
TGCAGCGTTCGGGACTCTGGTCGGGGAGACACTGAAGCTTTCTTT
>-|-|TRBJ2-1|TRBV10-2
CASSQGSYNEQFF
TGCGCCAGCAGCCAGGGGTCTTACAATGAGCAGTTCTTC
>-|-|TRBJ1-1|TRBV5-1
CASSLGENTEAFF
TGCGCCAGCAGTTTGGGAGAGAACACTGAAGCTTTCTTT
>TRBD1|-|TRBJ2-5|TRBV2
CASRDQTGEETQYF
TGTGCCAGCAGGGACCAGACAGGGGAAGAGACCCAGTACTTC
>-|-|TRBJ2-7|TRBV7-8
CASSRKGDYEQYF
TGTGCCAGCAGCCGAAAGGGGGACTACGAGCAGTACTTC
>-|-|TRBJ1-3|TRBV19
CASSIRGSGNTIYF
TGTGCCAGTAGTATAAGGGGGTCTGGAAACACCATATATTTT
>TRBD1|-|TRBJ2-5|TRBV28
CASSLQDRVHVTQYF
TGTGCCAGCAGTTTGCAGGACAGGGTGCATGTGACCCAGTACTTC
>TRBD2|-|TRBJ2-5|TRBV5-1
CASSLEFGRFQETQYF
TGCGCCAGCAGCTTGGAATTCGGGAGGTTCCAAGAGACCCAGTACTTC
>TRBD1|-|TRBJ2-4|TRBV13
CASSWQGVGSKNIQYF
TGTGCCAGCAGCTGGCAGGGGGTGGGATCCAAAAACATTCAGTACTTC
>TRBD1|-|TRBJ1-2|TRBV19
CAIWDRGSDYGYTF
TGTGCCATCTGGGACAGGGGGTCGGACTATGGCTACACCTTC
>TRBD1|once|TRBJ1-5|TRBV19
CASSIAGQGAQPQHF
TGTGCCAGTAGTATCGCCGGGCAGGGGGCTCAGCCCCAGCATTTT
>TRBD2|-|TRBJ2-1|TRBV7-9
CASSLELAGVEQFF
TGTGCCAGCAGCTTAGAACTAGCGGGAGTCGAGCAGTTCTTC
>TRBD2|-|TRBJ2-1|TRBV11-2
CASSLDQWLAASWFF
TGTGCCAGCAGCTTAGATCAGTGGCTAGCGGCCTCTTGGTTCTTC
>-|-|TRBJ2-1|TRBV19
CASSIRQGLNNEQFF
TGTGCCAGTAGTATCCGACAGGGACTTAACAATGAGCAGTTCTTC
>-|-|TRBJ2-7|TRBV7-9
CASSYLANTYEQYF
TGTGCCAGCAGCTACCTAGCGAACACCTACGAGCAGTACTTC
>-|-|TRBJ1-3|TRBV30
CAWSKVGPGNTIYF
TGTGCCTGGAGTAAAGTGGGGCCTGGAAACACCATATATTTT
>-|-|TRBJ1-3|TRBV6-6
CASCLGPSSGNTIYF
TGTGCCAGCTGTTTGGGGCCCAGCTCTGGAAACACCATATATTTT
>-|-|TRBJ2-7|TRBV18
CASSPSGSSYEQYF
TGTGCCAGCTCACCATCTGGGAGCTCCTACGAGCAGTACTTC
>-|-|TRBJ1-5|TRBV19
CASSFADYSNQPQHF
TGTGCCAGTAGTTTCGCGGACTATAGCAATCAGCCCCAGCATTTT
>-|-|TRBJ2-5|TRBV7-3
CASSLSAGQETQYF
TGTGCCAGCAGCTTAAGCGCAGGGCAAGAGACCCAGTACTTC
>-|-|TRBJ2-7|TRBV28
CASSFRSDGYEQYF
TGTGCCAGCAGTTTTAGGTCCGACGGGTACGAGCAGTACTTC
>TRBD1|medium-sized|TRBJ1-1|TRBV10-2
CASSGTGRRTEAFF
TGCGCCAGCAGTGGGACAGGTCGGCGAACTGAAGCTTTCTTT
>-|few|TRBJ1-1|TRBV9
CASSVSLNTEAFF
TGTGCCAGCAGCGTCTCTCTGAACACTGAAGCTTTCTTT
>TRBD1|-|TRBJ1-5|TRBV7-9
CASSLGTGSGQPQHF
TGTGCCAGCAGCTTAGGGACAGGGTCGGGTCAGCCCCAGCATTTT
>-|-|TRBJ2-5|TRBV25-1
CASSESLAVSETQYF
TGTGCCAGCAGTGAGTCACTAGCTGTCTCGGAGACCCAGTACTTC
>-|-|TRBJ1-1|TRBV4-3
CASSQDTRETEAFF
TGCGCCAGCAGCCAAGATACCCGGGAAACTGAAGCTTTCTTT
>TRBD2|few|TRBJ2-1|TRBV2
CASSEGRLAGDHNEQFF
TGTGCCAGCAGTGAAGGTAGACTAGCGGGAGATCACAATGAGCAGTTCTTC
>-|-|TRBJ2-3|TRBV19
CASSGHGPITDTQYF
TGTGCCAGTAGTGGACATGGACCCATCACAGATACGCAGTATTTT
>TRBD1|-|TRBJ1-6|TRBV2
CASLRDRGNSPLHF
TGTGCCAGCCTGAGGGACAGGGGGAATTCACCCCTCCACTTT
>-|-|TRBJ2-3|TRBV4-2
CASSQGGTQGYTQYF
TGTGCCAGCAGCCAAGGCGGGACCCAGGGATATACGCAGTATTTT
>TRBD1|-|TRBJ2-2|TRBV5-1
CASSLDFQGDTGELFF
TGCGCCAGCAGCTTGGATTTCCAGGGGGACACCGGGGAGCTGTTTTTT
>-|-|TRBJ2-5|TRBV11-2
CASSLGLTQETQYF
TGTGCCAGCAGCTTAGGATTAACTCAAGAGACCCAGTACTTC
>-|-|TRBJ2-5|TRBV27
CATAHGETQYF
TGTGCCACCGCCCACGGGGAGACCCAGTACTTC
>TRBD1|-|TRBJ1-4|TRBV6-6
CASSLGQGGEKLFF
TGTGCCAGCAGCCTGGGACAGGGAGGGGAAAAACTGTTTTTT
>-|-|TRBJ1-4|TRBV6-1
CASSERRSANEKLFF
TGTGCCAGCAGTGAAAGGAGATCGGCTAATGAAAAACTGTTTTTT
>TRBD1|-|TRBJ1-4|TRBV30
CAWSRGLSTNEKLFF
TGTGCCTGGAGCAGGGGGCTATCAACTAATGAAAAACTGTTTTTT
>-|-|TRBJ1-1|TRBV28
CASRRKLGGRGTEAFF
TGTGCCAGCAGGCGGAAGTTAGGGGGTAGGGGAACTGAAGCTTTCTTT